The count of the clone carrying this T cell receptor (beta chain) is one. Its antigen is as yet unknown. The CDR3 is 15 residues long. CDR1 MNHEY and CDR2 SMNVEV come from the germline V gene (reference sequence). With 2 bases removed from V and 8 bases from J, the gap between germline ends came to 16 bases. The sample comes from a study of shared clonotypes between healthy human individuals. In the study overall: Donors had three CD4 naive, three CD4 memory, two CD8 naive and one CD8 memory plate apiece.

The study's findings and limits: An expected dependence of interdonor clonotype sharing on sequencing depth was noted. Naive subsets usually exceeded memory subsets in estimated richness.

Selected positively for CCR7 and CD45RO-negative, naive CD8 cells excluded terminally differentiated effector memory CD45RA+ cells. The method was immunoSEQ multiplex PCR; TCRdb's version includes in-frame clones alone and lacks a portion of them. Of some 800,000 clones in the sample, 80% to 95% were seen once. The J gene is TRBJ1-5, the V gene TRBV27, with D perhaps matching TRBD1 (5 bases). This sequence was found in a man in his thirties or forties in good health. Material for sequencing was naive CD8+ T cells sorted from blood. The CDR3 is CASSLVGPRSEPQHF. CDR3 in DNA: TGTGCCAGCAGTTTAGTGGGGCCCCGGAGTGAGCCCCAGCATTTT.